The 27 T cell receptor beta chains below all came from one sample that was sequenced in a study of T cell clusters in autoimmune cytopenias (dated by TCRdb to the late 2010s). Per sample, approximately 230 ng of peripheral blood genomic DNA, 30,000 to 40,000 genome equivalents, was used for TRB amplification. Instrument on record: Illumina MiSeq. Multiplex PCR with a touch-down protocol amplified TRB rearrangements, with the TRB-A and TRB-B primer pools combined in a single tube. After reprocessing by TCRdb, each CDR3 protein sequence is one entry, and no DNA is given. This specimen's table enumerates around 7,000 distinct CDR3 sequences. The ten largest clones capture about 31% of the sample. These data also featured in a second study, about T cell repertoires in aging, cancer and after chemotherapy.

Sequencing was carried out using peripheral blood. The origin of the receptors is a human donor in good health.

This chain connects TRBV15 to TRBJ1-5. This CDR3 contains 13 residues. Germline assignment: CDR1 LNHNV and CDR2 YYDKDF (reference sequence). The CDR3 loop is CATSGVGSQPQHF.

The rearrangement joins TRBV12-3 or TRBV12-4 to TRBJ2-3. The CDR3 runs to 13 residues. CDR3 region: CASSLLAADTQYF.

The V gene is TRBV6-5, the J gene TRBJ1-4; TCRdb returns TRBD1, unconfirmable since there is no DNA. The CDR3 has 18 residues. Per the germline V gene, CDR1 is MNHEY and CDR2 is SVGAGI. CDR3 region: CASSEASRDRHRSEKLFF.

The chain carries TRBV6-1 and TRBJ2-5; TCRdb's D call, TRBD1, is unchecked because there is no DNA. Per the germline V gene, CDR1 is MNHNS and CDR2 is SASEGT. This CDR3 is built from 14 residues. Here the CDR3 reads CASKTGVLQETQYF.

The chain joins TRBV30 to TRBJ1-1; TCRdb picks TRBD1, but there is no DNA to check that call. The CDR3 length is 12 residues. CDR1 is GTSNPN and CDR2 is SVGIG in the germline V gene (reference sequence). The CDR3 region is CAWGGGNTEAFF.

The V gene is TRBV6-5, the J gene TRBJ1-3; no DNA is available, so the TRBD1 call from TCRdb remains unchecked. The CDR3 is made up of 16 amino acids. From germline, CDR1 is MNHEY and CDR2 SVGAGI. The CDR3 is CASSYGAAHSGNTIYF.

V and J are TRBV30 and TRBJ2-7; TCRdb proposes TRBD2, but this gene call is untestable without DNA. Germline CDR1 and CDR2: GTSNPN and SVGIG (reference sequence). The CDR3 is made up of 14 amino acids. The CDR3 reads CAWSRGGVTYEQYF.

This chain uses TRBV15 with TRBJ2-3; without DNA, the TCRdb call of TRBD1 cannot be checked. Germline V gives CDR1 LNHNV, CDR2 YYDKDF (reference sequence). This CDR3 region has 15 residues. CDR3 amino acids: CATSSNPTQGSVQYF.

The chain has TRBV30 and TRBJ2-7; TCRdb's D gene call, TRBD2, goes unchecked for lack of DNA. The CDR3 has 16 residues. CDR1 is GTSNPN and CDR2 is SVGIG in the germline V gene (reference sequence). CDR3: CAWSNPGLAGTYEQYF.

This clonotype ranks as medium-sized in terms of frequency. The chain is built from TRBV6-1 and TRBJ2-5; with no DNA, the TCRdb D assignment of TRBD2 cannot be verified. The CDR3 spans 15 residues. CDR1 is MNHNS and CDR2 is SASEGT in the germline V gene. The CDR3 here is CASSELAGGQETQYF.

The chain links TRBV6-1 to TRBJ1-6; no DNA is available, so the TRBD1 call from TCRdb remains unchecked. Looked up from germline, CDR1 is MNHNS and CDR2 is SASEGT. The CDR3 extends over 16 amino acids. CDR3 sequence reads: CASGGQTGALGSPLHF.

This chain connects TRBV15 to TRBJ1-3; the TCRdb D gene call, TRBD1, has no DNA to confirm it. CDR1 LNHNV and CDR2 YYDKDF come from the germline V gene (reference sequence). The CDR3 is 15 residues long. CDR3 sequence: CATSSWVGQGNTIYF. The complete variable domain, with remaining parts taken from reference TRBV15 and TRBJ1-3, reads DAMVIQNPRYQVTQFGKPVTLSCSQTLNHNVMYWYQQKSSQAPKLLFHYYDKDFNNEADTPDNFQSRRPNTSFCFLDIRSPGLGDTAMYLCATSSWVGQGNTIYFGEGSWLTVV.

The chain has TRBV5-1 and TRBJ1-6. Germline V lookup: CDR1 SGHRS, CDR2 YFSETQ. CDR3 size: 14 residues. The CDR3 loop is CASSSHSYNSPLHF.

The CDR3 here is CAWRRGWGDTQYF. V is TRBV30 and J is TRBJ2-3; without DNA, the TCRdb call of TRBD2 cannot be checked. Germline V gives CDR1 GTSNPN, CDR2 SVGIG (reference sequence). The CDR3 runs to 13 residues.

This clonotype is medium-sized by frequency. The chain couples TRBV19 to TRBJ2-3; the D call of TRBD1 rests on TCRdb alone, since no DNA is present to check it. Germline CDR1 LNHDA, CDR2 SQIVND (reference sequence). CDR3 size: 15 residues. The CDR3 region is CASSTTGSPTDTQYF.

This clonotype is classed as medium-sized by frequency. The chain joins TRBV29-1 to TRBJ2-7; lacking DNA, the TRBD2 call made by TCRdb goes unchecked. The CDR3 is 15 residues long. The germline V gene encodes CDR1 SQVTM and CDR2 ANQGSEA. CDR3 in amino acids: CSVAQQGPRDYEQYF.

The J gene is TRBJ1-5, the V gene TRBV5-6; the TCRdb call, TRBD1, lacks DNA for checking. The CDR3 is made up of 17 amino acids. Germline-derived CDR1 and CDR2 are SGHDT and YYEEEE. The CDR3 protein is CASSLAAVGGGNQPQHF.

This clonotype is labeled medium-sized based on frequency. This chain links TRBV6-1 with TRBJ1-2. The germline V gene has CDR1 MNHNS and CDR2 SASEGT. The CDR3 runs 12 residues. CDR3 region: CASWGRNGGYTF.

The V gene is TRBV13, the J gene TRBJ1-2; with no DNA, the TCRdb D assignment of TRBD1 cannot be verified. The CDR3 extends over 13 amino acids. Germline assignment: CDR1 PRHDT and CDR2 FYEKMQ (reference sequence). The CDR3 protein is CASSHGTDYGYTF.

The V call is TRBV5-4, the J call TRBJ1-4. CDR1 and CDR2 (germline): SGHNT, YYREEE (reference sequence). This CDR3 is 15 amino acids long. The CDR3 protein is CASSSPTDSAAELFF.

By frequency, this clonotype registers medium-sized. The chain combines TRBV6-5 with TRBJ2-5; the TCRdb call, TRBD2, lacks DNA for checking. The CDR3 contains 16 residues. Looked up from germline, CDR1 is MNHEY and CDR2 is SVGAGI. The CDR3 loop is CASSYSSGGGQETQYF.

The rearrangement uses TRBV5-6 and TRBJ2-5; TCRdb's D call of TRBD2 is untestable without DNA. Germline-derived CDR1 and CDR2 are SGHDT and YYEEEE. This CDR3 spans 15 amino acids. The chain's CDR3 is CASSRGYLYQETQYF.

This clonotype ranks as medium-sized in terms of frequency. The chain combines TRBV6-5 with TRBJ2-1; the D gene TCRdb calls, TRBD2, cannot be checked with no DNA. CDR1 and CDR2 from the germline V gene are MNHEY and SVGAGI. The length of the CDR3 is 16 residues. The CDR3 loop is CASKYIPSGSGNEQFF.

The genes are TRBV6-6 and TRBJ1-6; TCRdb returns TRBD1, unconfirmable since there is no DNA. The CDR3 has 14 amino acids. Germline V gene data show CDR1 as MNHNY and CDR2 as SVGAGI (reference sequence). CDR3 loop: CASSPRDRTSPLHF.

The rearrangement uses TRBV27 and TRBJ2-7; TCRdb designates TRBD1, a call that cannot be tested without DNA. The CDR3 is 11 residues long. Germline values: CDR1 MNHEY, CDR2 SMNVEV (reference sequence). The CDR3 is CASSDRDKQYF.

CDR3 sequence reads: CATSVGGQTPDSGANVLTF. The rearrangement links TRBV24-1 to TRBJ2-6; no DNA is available, so the TRBD1 call from TCRdb remains unchecked. The germline V gene encodes CDR1 KGHDR and CDR2 SFDVKD. The CDR3 spans 19 residues.

In terms of frequency, this clonotype is large. CDR3 protein: CSGTSGVEDTQYF. This chain joins TRBV29-1 and TRBJ2-3; without DNA, the TCRdb call of TRBD2 cannot be checked. The CDR3 runs to 13 residues. Germline CDR1 reads SQVTM; CDR2 reads ANQGSEA.